This section outlines one TCR beta chain sequence together with its context. This record comes from a study of T cells in Graves' hyperthyroidism and ophthalmopathy. RNA transcripts served as the template for amplifying TCR beta CDR3 regions. With the HTBI primer set, the TCR CDR3 went through a first round of RT-PCR. TCRdb re-called the multiplex PCR reads through MiXCR, storing one row per CDR3 protein. The repertoire has about 640,000 distinct CDR3 sequences, less than 25% of them found once; the top ten carry about 34%. Exclusion of a patient resulted from uncontrolled infection, other autoimmune disease, pregnancy or lactation. V was clipped by 1 base and J by 8 bases, with 11 bases between them. The V gene's germline CDR1 is SGHAT and CDR2 FQNNGV. The CDR3 has 13 residues.

Specimen: blood. The TCR was taken from a man younger than 40 with Graves' ophthalmopathy. J is TRBJ1-1 and V is TRBV11-2; D call uncertain. CDR3 sequence reads: CASSLGYETEAFF. The CDR3 DNA reads as TGTGCCAGCAGCTTAGGTTACGAGACAGAAGCTTTCTTT.